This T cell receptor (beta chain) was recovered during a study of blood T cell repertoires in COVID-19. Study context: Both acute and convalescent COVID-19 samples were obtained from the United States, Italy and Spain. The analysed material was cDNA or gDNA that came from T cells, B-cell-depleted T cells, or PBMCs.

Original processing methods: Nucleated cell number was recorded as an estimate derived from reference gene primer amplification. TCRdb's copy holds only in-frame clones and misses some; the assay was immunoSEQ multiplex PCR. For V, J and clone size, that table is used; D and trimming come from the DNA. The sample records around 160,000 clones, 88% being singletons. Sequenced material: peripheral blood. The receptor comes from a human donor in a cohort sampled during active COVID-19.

The CDR3 bases are TGTGCCAGTAGTTTGAGCTCTGGGGCCAACGTCCTGACTTTC. The encoded protein is CASSLSSGANVLTF. The rearrangement links TRBV19 to TRBJ2-6; no clear D gene. V shed 5 bases and J shed 0 bases, with 5 bases lying between them. CDR3 size: 14 residues. Germline CDR1 is LNHDA and CDR2 is SQIVND (reference sequence). Based on the CDR3 plus reference TRBV19 and TRBJ2-6, the full variable domain is DGGITQSPKYLFRKEGQNVTLSCEQNLNHDAMYWYRQDPGQGLRLIYYSQIVNDFQKGDIAEGYSVSREKKESFPLTVTSAQKNPTAFYLCASSLSSGANVLTFGAGSRLTVL.